Reported below is one T cell receptor beta chain. The antigen remains unidentified. This sample was taken from a study of shared clonotypes between healthy human individuals. Study-level information: Three CD4 naive, three CD4 memory, two CD8 naive and one CD8 memory plate were used per donor. Findings of the study overall: An anticipated effect of sequencing depth on clonotype sharing among donors was recognized.

V was cut by 2 bases and J by 1 base, with 4 bases left in between. The CDR3 sequence is 13 residues long. The germline gives CDR1 SGDLS, CDR2 YYNGEE. Donation came from healthy HIV-negative adults that had no recent acute infections or vaccinations. Genomic DNA from each subset was divided evenly over several immunoSEQ plates. The method was immunoSEQ multiplex PCR; TCRdb's version includes in-frame clones alone and lacks a portion of them. The table includes 300,000 or so clones, around 74% detected once. J is TRBJ2-1 and V is TRBV9; D is unclear. Sequenced material: memory CD4+ T cells sorted from blood. Subset indicated: CD45RA-negative fraction. The sequence derives from a man in his thirties or forties in good health. This CDR3 is CASSVLSYNEQFF. In DNA form, the CDR3 reads TGTGCCAGCAGCGTTTTGTCCTACAATGAGCAGTTCTTC.